The TCR beta chain described here comes from a study of shared T cell receptors in the human thymus. Remarks on this clone: A read error may account for a junction end that differs from germline.

The assay was immunoSEQ multiplex PCR, and TCRdb's table has in-frame clones only and misses some. The data hold 630,000 or so clones, with around 87% observed a single time. The CDR3 has 11 amino acids. CDR1 and CDR2 (germline): DFQATT, SNEGSKA (reference sequence). The same sample was also used in a study of human thymus T cells.

The J gene is TRBJ2-1, the V gene TRBV20-1; maybe TRBD2 (5 bases). This TCR was sampled from a boy under three years old with a congenital heart defect. Sequencing used thymocytes. CDR3 amino acids: CTTPRGNEQFF. The CDR3 bases are TGTACTACCCCCCGGGGAAATGAGCAGTTCTTC.